Reported below is one T cell receptor (beta chain). This receptor's antigen is unknown. Qualities for individual bases were not recorded, and no much larger clone is one base off. This sample was included in a study of PD-1 blockade in classical Hodgkin lymphoma (dated by TCRdb to the early 2020s). Study-level background: Nivolumab dosing was 3 mg/kg intravenously every 2 weeks, continuing until either disease progression or unacceptable toxicity. The study used TCR beta sequencing and CyTOF to define a peripheral blood immune signature of response to PD-1 blockade in classical Hodgkin lymphoma.

On the study overall, not on this receptor specifically: By C4D1, a significant rise was seen in CD4+ TCR diversity but not in CD8+ TCR diversity (p=0.0027 vs p=0.16), and the rise was most apparent among complete responders (p=0.02). Patients starting nivolumab less than 1 year after ASCT had lower diversity and were excluded from later analyses to avoid confounding by immune reconstitution. Newly diagnosed patients were reported to have lower baseline TCR diversity than healthy donors, and relapsed/refractory patients were reported to have lower baseline TCR diversity still. The study was restricted to a single clinical trial cohort, and the causes of repertoire differences, possibly disease activity or prior therapy, were left undefined. Baseline diversity similar to that of newly diagnosed patients was observed in trial patients achieving complete response, whereas significantly lower diversity was observed in partial responders and progressors.

The Qiagen DNeasy kit was used to extract genomic DNA both from unsorted PBMCs and from the negatively selected CD4+ and CD8+ fractions. TCR beta CDR3 regions were subjected to amplification by immunoSEQ multiplex PCR with primers that anneal to V and J segments. A synthetic immune receptor repertoire was used to minimize amplification bias, and any residual bias was removed computationally once sequencing was done. The source study handled its data this way. Repertoire diversity was quantified as the Shannon entropy index using custom Python scripts. Unsorted, CD4+ and CD8+ repertoires were analyzed separately, except for combined analyses in which CD4+ and CD8+ sequences were merged in silico. Clonal expansion was defined as a frequency increase of at least 2-fold after treatment compared with C1D1, and clones undetected at baseline were assigned a pseudocount of 0.5. Singleton clones were defined as clones with 0 or 1 copy at C1D1, and non-singleton clones were defined as clones with 2 or more copies. Clones expanded in unsorted samples were labelled as CD4+, CD8+ or unknown by matching protein sequences in sorted samples from the same patient. Wilcoxon tests were applied to paired samples to test diversity changes from C1D1 to C4D1. The source is immuneACCESS, and TCRdb retained only in-frame sequences with V and J called. Part of the clones is not carried over; for the studies checked, unresolved V genes explain less than half of this, and the remainder is unexplained. V and J calls and clone size are given by that table; D and trimming were obtained from the DNA. This sample lists 16,000 or so clones; 85% were detected once. Together, the top ten hold 1% of the sample.

The sample's time point, from its label and the paper: cycle 1 day 1 (C1D1), immediately before nivolumab initiation. Every trial patient had relapsed following autologous stem cell transplantation, and prior brentuximab vedotin exposure was what differed among cohorts A, B and C. Magnetic negative selection with a Miltenyi CD4+ T cell isolation kit was used to purify CD4+ T cells from thawed PBMCs. The trial cohort was composed of 56 patients with relapsed/refractory classical Hodgkin lymphoma, for whom complete response, partial response or progressive disease was recorded as best overall response. In the multi-cohort phase II CheckMate 205 trial, trial patients received single-agent nivolumab. An independent review committee assessed best overall response by applying the 2007 International Working Group response criteria. Trial PBMCs were obtained immediately prior to nivolumab initiation (C1D1) and on therapy at cycle 2 day 1 and cycle 4 day 1. Peripheral blood was collected in 8 mL Vacutainer Cell Preparation Tubes, from which PBMCs were isolated by centrifugation and then cryopreserved. Purified CD4+ and CD8+ fractions were generated only in cases for which an additional PBMC sample was available. Magnetically labelled cells were depleted on LS columns in a quadroMACS separator, and the flow-through was collected as the purified fraction.

The TCR originated in a human donor with classical Hodgkin lymphoma. This specimen consisted of CD4+ T cells from blood, obtained at baseline.

The sequenced DNA is TGCGCCAGCAGCTTGGGGCAGGGGTACACTGAAGCTTTCTTT. Translated, it gives CASSLGQGYTEAFF. The chain is assembled from TRBV5-1 and TRBJ1-1; the D gene is perhaps TRBD1, from 6 matching bases. Between the V and J ends, shortened by 0 bases and 3 bases respectively, the junction contains 9 bases. CDR1 and CDR2, per the germline V gene, are SGHRS and YFSETQ. The CDR3 goes from the cysteine to the phenylalanine over 14 residues. Just CDR3 DNA is preserved here, 42 bases in frame from base 1.